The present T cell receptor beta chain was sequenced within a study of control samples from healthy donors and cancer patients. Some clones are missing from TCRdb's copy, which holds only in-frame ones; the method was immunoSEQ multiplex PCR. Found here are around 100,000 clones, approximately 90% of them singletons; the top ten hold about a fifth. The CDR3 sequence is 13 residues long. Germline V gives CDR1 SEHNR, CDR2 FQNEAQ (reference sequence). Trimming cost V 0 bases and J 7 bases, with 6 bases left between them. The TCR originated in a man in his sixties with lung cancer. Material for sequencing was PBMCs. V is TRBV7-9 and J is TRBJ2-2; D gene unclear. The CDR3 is CASSLARFGELFF. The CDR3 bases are TGTGCCAGCAGCTTAGCGAGGTTCGGGGAGCTGTTTTTT.